The clone carrying this T cell receptor (beta chain) was counted only a few times. The CDR3 contains 11 residues. V lost 5 bases and J lost 4, with 3 bases in between. These data originate in a study of blood T cell repertoires in COVID-19. Study-wide context: Whether acute or convalescent, the COVID-19 samples came from the United States, Italy and Spain. T cells, B-cell-depleted T cells, or PBMCs supplied cDNA or gDNA.

Per the authors' pipeline: Using reference gene primer amplification, nucleated cell counts were estimated. Assay: immunoSEQ multiplex PCR; the TCRdb copy retains only in-frame clones and omits some. V and J calls and clone size are copied from that table; D and trimming were computed from the DNA. The sample carries about 150,000 clones, about four fifths recorded once. Sequences were obtained from peripheral blood. The chain couples TRBV12-3 or TRBV12-4 to TRBJ2-1, with D unclear. The sequence derives from a man between 60 and 70 years old with acute or convalescent COVID-19. The CDR3 sequence is CASSTYNEQFF. The CDR3 DNA is TGTGCCAGCAGTACATACAATGAGCAGTTCTTC.